What follows describes a single TCR beta chain. These data are taken from a study of blood T cell repertoires in COVID-19. Overall study: The study drew acute and convalescent COVID-19 samples from the United States, Italy and Spain.

TCRdb's copy holds only in-frame clones and misses some; the assay was immunoSEQ multiplex PCR. This table holds 90,000 to 130,000 clones, around 74% found once. After removal of 3 bases from V and 9 bases from J, the junction contained 6 bases not matched to a gene. Germline V gene lookup returns CDR1 MNHEY and CDR2 SVGEGT. The CDR3 contains 15 residues. The TCR sequence derives from a woman aged 55 to 70 with acute or convalescent COVID-19. The chain has TRBV6-2 or TRBV6-3 and TRBJ2-4; TRBD2 aligns across 12 bases. Sequencing was performed on peripheral blood. As DNA, the CDR3 is TGTGCCAGCAGTTATAGGACTAGCGGGGTTGGCATTCAGTACTTC. Translated, it gives CASSYRTSGVGIQYF.